These T cell receptor beta chains were read from a single sample in a study of T cells in Graves' hyperthyroidism and ophthalmopathy. TCRdb re-called the multiplex PCR reads with MiXCR, one entry per CDR3 protein. Of 500,000 or so distinct CDR3 sequences listed, roughly 18% are singletons. The sample was blood. These receptor sequences come from a woman aged 18-30 years with Graves' ophthalmopathy. Each CDR3 is given with its conserved first and last residue. D genes are given only for firm matches. A row's size may be missing; if present it is once, few, many or a size class.

V	D	size	J	CDR3	DNA
TRBV3-1	NA	many	TRBJ2-3	CASSQNTPAQYF	TGTGCCAGCAGCCAAAATACCCCTGCGCAGTATTTT
TRBV15	TRBD1	many	TRBJ1-5	CATSTDRWQPQHF	TGTGCCACCAGCACGGACAGGTGGCAGCCCCAGCATTTT
TRBV30	TRBD1	many	TRBJ1-2	CAWRDREVDGYTF	TGTGCCTGGAGGGACAGGGAAGTTGATGGCTACACCTTC
TRBV5-5	NA	NA	TRBJ2-1	CASSLWVGGNNEQFF	TGTGCCAGCAGCTTGTGGGTGGGCGGCAACAATGAGCAGTTCTTC
TRBV6-1	NA	NA	TRBJ2-7	CASSEHSNYEQHF	TGTGCCAGCAGTGAACACAGCAACTACGAGCAGCACTTC
TRBV28	NA	many	TRBJ1-1	CASGGRNTEAFF	TGTGCCAGCGGGGGGAGGAACACTGAAGCTTTCTTT
TRBV4-1	TRBD1	NA	TRBJ1-2	CANSQDRDRPWNYGYTF	TGCGCCAACAGCCAAGATCGGGACAGACCCTGGAACTATGGCTACACCTTC
TRBV28	TRBD1	many	TRBJ2-3	CASSLLPGQGTDTQYF	TGTGCCAGCAGTCTACTTCCGGGACAGGGGACAGATACGCAGTATTTT
TRBV19	NA	few	TRBJ1-5	CASSAGIQSNQPQHF	TGTGCCAGTAGTGCAGGGATCCAGAGCAATCAGCCCCAGCATTTT
TRBV19	NA	NA	TRBJ2-1	CASSMIGIRANEQFF	TGTGCCAGTAGTATGATCGGGATACGGGCGAATGAGCAGTTCTTC
TRBV29-1	NA	few	TRBJ2-3	CSVDRSSTDTQYF	TGCAGCGTAGACCGGTCTAGCACAGATACGCAGTATTTT
TRBV7-3	NA	many	TRBJ1-1	CASSRFDSMNTEAFF	TGTGCCAGCAGCCGATTCGACAGCATGAACACTGAAGCTTTCTTT
TRBV5-1	NA	NA	TRBJ1-4	CASSLFQGAEKLFF	TGCGCCAGCAGCTTGTTTCAGGGTGCGGAAAAACTGTTTTTT
TRBV5-1	NA	NA	TRBJ2-5	CASSRGAGQETQYF	TGCGCCAGCAGCCGGGGGGCCGGCCAAGAGACCCAGTACTTC
TRBV11-3	NA	many	TRBJ2-1	CASSPSLPGDEQFF	TGTGCCAGCAGCCCCAGTCTCCCAGGTGATGAGCAGTTCTTC
TRBV15	TRBD1	few	TRBJ2-1	CATSRQPTGQAGYNEQFF	TGTGCCACCAGCAGACAACCTACTGGACAGGCAGGGTACAATGAGCAGTTCTTC
TRBV12-3/TRBV12-4	TRBD1	many	TRBJ1-1	CASSPFGQGSTEAFF	TGTGCCAGCAGCCCCTTTGGACAGGGGAGCACTGAAGCTTTCTTT
TRBV24-1	TRBD1	many	TRBJ1-1	CATSRGANTEAFF	TGTGCCACTTCCAGGGGGGCGAACACTGAAGCTTTCTTT
TRBV6-2/TRBV6-3	NA	few	TRBJ2-2	CASSVQGSRPNTGELFF	TGTGCCAGCAGTGTTCAGGGCAGCCGGCCGAACACCGGGGAGCTGTTTTTT
TRBV3-1	TRBD2	few	TRBJ2-5	CASRPRAGGPRETQYF	TGTGCCAGCAGACCCAGAGCGGGAGGGCCCCGAGAGACCCAGTACTTC
TRBV6-2/TRBV6-3	NA	NA	TRBJ1-6	CASGWENSPLHF	TGTGCCAGCGGGTGGGAAAATTCACCCCTCCACTTT
TRBV30	NA	few	TRBJ2-7	CAWSNEHKNYEQYF	TGTGCCTGGAGTAACGAACACAAAAACTACGAGCAGTACTTC
TRBV12-3/TRBV12-4	NA	NA	TRBJ2-2	CASSLGRAGGELFF	TGTGCCAGCAGTTTGGGCAGGGCTGGGGGGGAGCTGTTTTTT
TRBV10-1	TRBD1	many	TRBJ1-1	CASSEIGGQGPRAEAFF	TGCGCCAGCAGTGAGATTGGAGGACAGGGGCCTAGGGCTGAAGCTTTCTTT
TRBV7-9	NA	many	TRBJ1-4	CASSLAGAGKEKLFF	TGTGCCAGCAGCTTAGCAGGGGCCGGGAAAGAAAAACTGTTTTTT
TRBV5-1	NA	few	TRBJ2-7	CASSFGPSDEQYF	TGCGCCAGCAGCTTCGGACCTTCGGACGAGCAGTACTTC
TRBV3-1	TRBD2	NA	TRBJ2-3	CASSRGLVGTDTQYF	TGTGCCAGCAGCCGTGGACTAGTCGGGACAGATACGCAGTATTTT
TRBV9	TRBD2	NA	TRBJ2-7	CASSVGLAGDNGWDEQYF	TGTGCCAGCAGCGTAGGACTAGCGGGAGATAATGGGTGGGACGAGCAGTACTTC
TRBV7-6	TRBD2	few	TRBJ2-2	CASSYGLAGNTGELFF	TGTGCCAGCAGCTACGGACTAGCGGGGAACACCGGGGAGCTGTTTTTT
TRBV6-2/TRBV6-3	NA	NA	TRBJ2-1	CASSPALGGAYNEQFF	TGTGCCAGCAGTCCCGCGTTGGGGGGGGCTTACAATGAGCAGTTCTTC
TRBV30	TRBD1	few	TRBJ2-7	CAWSPQWDREQYF	TGTGCCTGGAGTCCTCAATGGGACAGGGAACAGTACTTC
TRBV6-1	NA	many	TRBJ2-5	CASSTDGTQYF	TGTGCCAGCAGTACGGACGGGACCCAGTACTTC
TRBV7-9	TRBD2	NA	TRBJ2-3	CASSLRGGSPTDTQYF	TGTGCCAGCAGCTTACGCGGGGGAAGCCCCACAGATACGCAGTATTTT
TRBV5-4	TRBD1	NA	TRBJ2-2	CASSSQGAWELFF	TGTGCCAGCAGTTCTCAGGGGGCATGGGAGCTGTTTTTT
TRBV6-2/TRBV6-3	NA	many	TRBJ1-2	CASSPLPLYGYTF	TGTGCCAGCAGTCCATTACCCCTCTATGGCTACACCTTC
TRBV7-9	NA	many	TRBJ2-3	CASSPTLTSTDTQYF	TGTGCCAGCAGCCCGACCCTTACTAGCACAGATACGCAGTATTTT
TRBV30	NA	many	TRBJ2-2	CAWISSRDSGELFF	TGTGCCTGGATTTCGTCCAGGGATTCCGGGGAGCTGTTTTTT
TRBV10-3	TRBD1	many	TRBJ2-7	CATIDSTQGLEQYF	TGTGCCACTATTGATAGTACACAGGGGCTTGAGCAGTACTTC
TRBV6-5	NA	many	TRBJ1-2	CASSYSDDVYGYTF	TGTGCCAGCAGTTACTCGGACGACGTCTATGGCTACACCTTC
TRBV5-1	NA	many	TRBJ2-1	CASSLEPAGGYNEQFF	TGCGCCAGCAGCTTGGAACCGGCAGGGGGGTACAATGAGCAGTTCTTC
TRBV20-1	NA	many	TRBJ1-1	CSASAGAMNTEAFF	TGCAGTGCTAGCGCAGGCGCAATGAACACTGAAGCTTTCTTT
TRBV13	NA	many	TRBJ2-7	CASSSRGGEQYF	TGTGCCAGCAGCTCCAGGGGTGGCGAGCAGTACTTC
TRBV11-2	NA	NA	TRBJ2-7	CASSQDGESDYEQYF	TGTGCCAGCAGCCAAGACGGAGAGTCCGACTACGAGCAGTACTTC
TRBV7-9	NA	few	TRBJ2-3	CASSLARLDTQYF	TGTGCCAGCAGCTTAGCGCGGCTAGATACGCAGTATTTT